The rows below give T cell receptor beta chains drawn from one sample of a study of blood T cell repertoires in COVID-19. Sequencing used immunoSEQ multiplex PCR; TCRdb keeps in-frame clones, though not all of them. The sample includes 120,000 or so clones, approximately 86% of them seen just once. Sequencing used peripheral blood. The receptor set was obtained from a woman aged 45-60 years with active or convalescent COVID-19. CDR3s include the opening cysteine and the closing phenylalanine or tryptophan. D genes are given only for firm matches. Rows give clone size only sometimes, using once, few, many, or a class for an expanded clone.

CDR3 protein: CASSRVQGGEQYF; CDR3 DNA: TGTGCCAGCTCTCGAGTACAGGGTGGTGAGCAGTACTTC; clone size: -; V gene: TRBV18; J gene: TRBJ2-7; D gene: -
CDR3 protein: CASSWGSRGLVNTEAFF; CDR3 DNA: TGCGCCAGCAGCTGGGGCTCCAGGGGGCTAGTAAACACTGAAGCTTTCTTT; clone size: -; V gene: TRBV5-1; J gene: TRBJ1-1; D gene: TRBD1
CDR3 protein: CASSQDPLTGISSGNTIYF; CDR3 DNA: TGCGCCAGCAGCCAAGATCCGCTGACAGGGATAAGCTCTGGAAACACCATATATTTT; clone size: -; V gene: TRBV4-1; J gene: TRBJ1-3; D gene: TRBD1
CDR3 protein: CASSPRQGPRRAQYF; CDR3 DNA: TGCGCCAGCAGCCCGCGACAGGGGCCCCGCAGGGCCCAGTACTTC; clone size: -; V gene: TRBV5-1; J gene: TRBJ2-5; D gene: TRBD1
CDR3 protein: CSASTPGGEQYF; CDR3 DNA: TGCAGTGCTAGTACCCCCGGGGGGGAGCAGTACTTC; clone size: -; V gene: TRBV20-1; J gene: TRBJ2-7; D gene: TRBD2
CDR3 protein: CASSSGTGDEQYF; CDR3 DNA: TGTGCCAGCAGCTCCGGGACAGGGGACGAGCAGTACTTC; clone size: -; V gene: TRBV11-3; J gene: TRBJ2-7; D gene: TRBD1
CDR3 protein: CASRQGLNQPQHF; CDR3 DNA: TGTGCCAGCAGGCAGGGTCTCAATCAGCCCCAGCATTTT; clone size: few; V gene: TRBV28; J gene: TRBJ1-5; D gene: -
CDR3 protein: CASTDLRRVRGNYEQYF; CDR3 DNA: TGTGCCAGCACCGATCTGCGCAGGGTAAGGGGTAACTACGAGCAGTACTTC; clone size: -; V gene: TRBV28; J gene: TRBJ2-7; D gene: -
CDR3 protein: CARTRQGGNTEAFF; CDR3 DNA: TGTGCCAGAACGAGACAGGGGGGGAACACTGAAGCTTTCTTT; clone size: -; V gene: TRBV7-5; J gene: TRBJ1-1; D gene: -
CDR3 protein: CSARDNEQYF; CDR3 DNA: TGCAGTGCTAGGGACAACGAGCAGTACTTC; clone size: -; V gene: TRBV20-1; J gene: TRBJ2-7; D gene: -
CDR3 protein: CASSVGGGQNNEQFF; CDR3 DNA: TGTGCCAGCAGCGTAGGAGGGGGACAGAACAATGAGCAGTTCTTC; clone size: -; V gene: TRBV9; J gene: TRBJ2-1; D gene: TRBD1
CDR3 protein: CASSRPRQGSNSPLHF; CDR3 DNA: TGTGCCAGCAGTCGCCCCCGCCAGGGTAGTAATTCACCCCTCCACTTT; clone size: -; V gene: TRBV6-6; J gene: TRBJ1-6; D gene: -
CDR3 protein: CASSVERERISYEQYF; CDR3 DNA: TGTGCCAGCAGTGTGGAGCGGGAGAGAATTTCGTACGAGCAGTACTTC; clone size: -; V gene: TRBV2; J gene: TRBJ2-7; D gene: TRBD2
CDR3 protein: CASSLAGGGEQYF; CDR3 DNA: TGTGCCAGCAGTTTAGCGGGAGGTGGAGAGCAGTACTTC; clone size: -; V gene: TRBV6-5; J gene: TRBJ2-7; D gene: TRBD2
CDR3 protein: CASSPWTGGHNEQFF; CDR3 DNA: TGTGCCAGCAGTCCGTGGACAGGGGGACACAATGAGCAGTTCTTC; clone size: -; V gene: TRBV6-6; J gene: TRBJ2-1; D gene: TRBD1
CDR3 protein: CASSADRGGQNTIYF; CDR3 DNA: TGTGCCAGCAGCGCCGACAGGGGTGGCCAGAACACCATATATTTT; clone size: few; V gene: TRBV2; J gene: TRBJ1-3; D gene: TRBD1
CDR3 protein: CASSLIGGGEQYF; CDR3 DNA: TGTGCCAGCAGCTTAATAGGGGGTGGCGAGCAGTACTTC; clone size: -; V gene: TRBV11-3; J gene: TRBJ2-7; D gene: -